This TCR beta chain appears in the sequencing data of a study of blood T cell repertoires in COVID-19. The method was immunoSEQ multiplex PCR; TCRdb's version includes in-frame clones alone and lacks a portion of them. The sample gives roughly 200,000 clones, about four fifths of which show up once; 9.5% to 11% is in the top ten. Trimming shortened V by 3 bases and J by 5 bases, and 10 bases separated the two germline ends. This CDR3 is 13 amino acids long. This clone was seen a single time. The TCR sequence derives from a woman aged 40 to 49 with COVID-19, enrolled during active disease. The V call is TRBV12-3 or TRBV12-4, the J call TRBJ2-5, with D perhaps TRBD2 (6 bases). Sample: peripheral blood. CDR3 loop: CASSFTSFETQYF. CDR3 in DNA: TGTGCCAGCAGTTTTACTAGCTTCGAGACCCAGTACTTC.